These 18 T cell receptor beta chains came from one sample sequenced in a study of regulatory T cells in long-lasting Graves disease. As for time point: newly diagnosed GD, antithyroid drugs for less than 3 months. Generation of the TCR library employed RNA extracted from PBMCs. iRepertoire HTBI primers and Arm-PCR of CDR3 regions built TCR beta libraries. TCRdb independently ran MiXCR on the multiplex PCR reads; one entry per CDR3 protein. The repertoire holds 420,000 or so distinct CDR3 sequences, around 15% seen once, with 23% in the top ten. These data were likewise used in another study, on T cells in Graves' hyperthyroidism and ophthalmopathy.

The sample here was peripheral blood mononuclear cells (PBMCs), taken at new diagnosis, from a patient treated with antithyroid drugs. Receptors originate from a woman under 30 with Graves disease.

This clonotype was picked up a small number of times. The chain links TRBV6-5 to TRBJ2-7, with 8 bases fitting TRBD1. The length of the CDR3 is 15 residues. Per the germline V gene, CDR1 is MNHEY and CDR2 is SVGAGI. The ends lost 4 bases at V and 1 base at J; junction bases unmatched: 6. The CDR3 nucleotides read TGTGCCAGCAGTTCCACAGGGGGGAGGTCCTACGAGCAGTACTTC. Translation gives CASSSTGGRSYEQYF.

The genes are TRBV28 and TRBJ2-7; D might be TRBD2 (5 bases). The CDR3 consists of 14 residues. Trimming took 6 bases from V and 2 from J, leaving 14 bases between them. Germline CDR1 and CDR2: MDHEN and SYDVKM. The CDR3 protein is CASSPRGFPYEQYF. Here the CDR3 DNA reads TGTGCCAGCAGCCCCCGGGGATTTCCCTACGAGCAGTACTTC.

This clonotype was seen many times. This chain joins TRBV28 and TRBJ1-3, with a possible D match to TRBD1 (6 bases). The CDR3 runs to 13 residues. CDR1 is MDHEN and CDR2 is SYDVKM in the germline V gene. Trimming cost V 6 bases and J 7 bases, with 13 bases left between them. The CDR3 loop reads CASRQGGWNTIYF. CDR3 bases: TGTGCCAGCAGACAGGGAGGTTGGAACACCATATATTTT.

This clonotype was detected many times. The chain employs TRBV6-2 or TRBV6-3 and TRBJ2-5; 9 bases are a match to TRBD2. Trimming took 5 bases from V and 1 from J; bases not matched to a gene: 5. The CDR3 consists of 15 residues. Germline V gene sequence: CDR1 MNHEY, CDR2 SVGEGT. The CDR3 bases are TGTGCCAGCAGTAAACTAGCGGGTACCCAAGAGACCCAGTACTTC. Amino acid sequence: CASSKLAGTQETQYF.

This clonotype came up a few times. The chain is built from TRBV27 and TRBJ2-2; TRBD1 is a possible D gene (6 bases). CDR1 MNHEY and CDR2 SMNVEV come from the germline V gene (reference sequence). The CDR3 is made up of 14 amino acids. The germline V and J ends were trimmed by 5 bases and 3 bases, with 10 bases remaining between them. CDR3 in DNA: TGTGCCAGCAGTACCAGGGGCTACACCGGGGAGCTGTTTTTT. Amino acid sequence: CASSTRGYTGELFF.

This clonotype was counted ten times or more. One junction end does not reproduce the germline sequence, and a read error may be involved. The gene calls are TRBV5-1 and TRBJ1-2; no reliable D call. In germline, CDR1 is SGHRS, CDR2 YFSETQ. The CDR3 is 14 residues long. The chain's CDR3 is CASSFDSGNYGYTF. In nucleotides, the CDR3 is TGTGCCAGCAGCTTCGATTCCGGGAACTATGGCTACACCTTC. Supplemented by reference TRBV5-1 and TRBJ1-2, the full variable domain reads KAGVTQTPRYLIKTRGQQVTLSCSPISGHRSVSWYQQTPGQGLQFLFEYFSETQRNKGNFPGRFSGRQFSNSRSEMNVSTLELGDSALYLCASSFDSGNYGYTFGSGTRLTVV.

At least ten counts were recorded for this clonotype. The chain has TRBV6-1 and TRBJ2-7; no definite D call. Trimming took 2 bases from V and 0 from J, leaving 11 bases between them. The germline V gene has CDR1 MNHNS and CDR2 SASEGT. This CDR3 contains 15 residues. The CDR3 reads CASSEQPQHSYEQYF. The CDR3 nucleotides read TGTGCCAGCAGTGAACAGCCACAGCACTCCTACGAGCAGTACTTC.

The chain carries TRBV12-3 or TRBV12-4 and TRBJ1-5; D may be TRBD1 (5 bases). CDR3 size: 12 residues. V was trimmed by 8 bases and J by 5 bases, leaving 10 bases between them. The CDR3 sequence: CASGTAHQPQHF. Here the CDR3 DNA reads TGTGCCAGCGGGACGGCGCATCAGCCCCAGCATTTT.

This clonotype was recorded many times. The V gene is TRBV6-1, the J gene TRBJ1-5; no clear D gene. The CDR3 loop spans 13 amino acids. V shed 7 bases and J shed 7 bases, with 14 bases lying between them. CDR1 MNHNS and CDR2 SASEGT come from the germline V gene. CDR3 nucleotide sequence: TGTGCCAGCACTCCCGCGCGAGGACAGCCCCAGCATTTT. Translation gives CASTPARGQPQHF.

The chain carries TRBV7-8 and TRBJ1-6, with D unresolved. The CDR3 consists of 15 residues. In germline, CDR1 is SGHVS, CDR2 FQNEAQ. With 3 bases removed from V and 10 bases from J, the gap between germline ends came to 16 bases. The CDR3 spells CASSLLRPEASPLHF. DNA of the CDR3: TGTGCCAGCAGCTTGCTCCGACCAGAGGCGTCACCCCTCCACTTT.

This clonotype was seen repeatedly, ten times or more. This chain links TRBV28 with TRBJ2-7; TRBD2 agrees at 8 bases. The J segment lost 9 bases and the V segment lost 2 bases, leaving 0 bases of the junction unmatched. CDR3 length: 11 residues. The germline V gene encodes CDR1 MDHEN and CDR2 SYDVKM. CDR3 region: CASSLAGGQYF. In nucleotides, the CDR3 is TGTGCCAGCAGTTTAGCGGGAGGGCAGTACTTC.

This clonotype was seen ten or more times. This chain connects TRBV27 to TRBJ2-3; no reliable D call. V was trimmed by 2 bases and J by 3 bases, leaving 12 bases between them. The CDR3 loop spans 15 amino acids. The germline V gene encodes CDR1 MNHEY and CDR2 SMNVEV (reference sequence). The CDR3 DNA reads as TGTGCCAGCAGTTTACTCGGTTCCCTTACAGATACGCAGTATTTT. It translates to CASSLLGSLTDTQYF.

This clonotype was found many times. This chain uses TRBV11-2 with TRBJ1-1, with D unclear. The length of the CDR3 is 14 residues. The V and J ends lost 2 bases and 7 bases respectively, with 14 bases between them. Germline lookup yields CDR1 SGHAT and CDR2 FQNNGV. The CDR3 region is CASSLIVTPGEAFF. In DNA form, the CDR3 reads TGTGCCAGCAGCTTAATTGTGACCCCCGGTGAAGCTTTCTTT.

With respect to this clonotype: A far larger clone is a single base away, which makes a read error likely. CDR3 bases: TGTGCCAGCAGCGGGGGGGGCCACGAGCAGTTCTTC. This sequence encodes CASSGGGHEQFF. The genes are TRBV2 and TRBJ2-1; 8 positions agree with TRBD2. The CDR3 has 12 amino acids. CDR1 and CDR2 (germline): SNHLY, FYNNEI. V was pared by 6 bases and J by 10 bases, with 5 bases of the junction left unmatched.

CDR3 nucleotides: TGTGCCAGCAGCCAATGGCCCCCACAGTATGGAGGGGTCTACACCTTC. It yields the protein CASSQWPPQYGGVYTF. This chain uses TRBV16 with TRBJ1-2; D may be TRBD1 (5 bases). The CDR3 has 16 residues. Trimming took off 1 base at V and 10 bases at J, with 22 bases between the two ends. The germline gives CDR1 KGHSY, CDR2 FQNENV.

This clonotype was counted ten times or more. The genes are TRBV5-8 and TRBJ2-1; 7 positions match TRBD2. Trimming removed 1 base from V and 4 bases from J; junction bases left unmatched: 5. This CDR3 region has 15 residues. Germline lookup yields CDR1 SGHTS and CDR2 YDEGEE. The CDR3 nucleotides read TGTGCCAGCAGCTTGTTTCTAGCGGAATACAATGAGCAGTTCTTC. This translates into CASSLFLAEYNEQFF.

The sample holds many counts of this clonotype. This sequence joins TRBV30 and TRBJ2-4, with D uncertain. With 8 bases removed from V and 0 bases from J, the gap between germline ends came to 11 bases. The CDR3 length is 13 residues. Germline values: CDR1 GTSNPN, CDR2 SVGIG (reference sequence). CDR3 sequence reads: CATTGLAKNIQYF. The CDR3 DNA reads as TGTGCCACGACGGGCTTAGCCAAAAACATTCAGTACTTC.

The table lists this clonotype with a few counts. The chain joins TRBV24-1 to TRBJ2-2; TRBD2 agrees at 7 bases. This CDR3 has 20 amino acids. V gave up 1 base and J gave up 1 base; unmatched junction bases: 14. Germline V gene data show CDR1 as KGHDR and CDR2 as SFDVKD. The CDR3: CATSDFEVGRGGLNTGELFF. CDR3 in DNA: TGTGCCACCAGTGATTTTGAAGTTGGACGGGGAGGGTTGAACACCGGGGAGCTGTTTTTT.